A single sample is the source of the 12 T cell receptor beta chains below, sequenced in a study of shared clonotypes between healthy human individuals. The protocol was immunoSEQ multiplex PCR, while the TCRdb copy is restricted to in-frame clones and leaves out a portion. Of more than 1,200,000 clones listed, 97% to 99% are singletons. Sequenced input: naive CD4+ T cells sorted from blood. Subset specified: CD45RA+ positively selected. The receptors stem from a man aged 25-45 years in good health.

This rearrangement joins TRBV5-1 to TRBJ1-2; D might be TRBD1 (5 bases). In germline, CDR1 is SGHRS, CDR2 YFSETQ. The germline V and J ends were trimmed by 4 bases and 6 bases, with 19 bases remaining between them. This CDR3 contains 15 residues. The CDR3 spells CASSIQQAPDDGYTF. Here the CDR3 DNA reads TGCGCCAGCAGCATACAACAGGCGCCCGATGATGGCTACACCTTC.

The chain couples TRBV30 to TRBJ2-7, with 15 positions matching TRBD2. This CDR3 region has 17 residues. Unmatched junction bases numbered 7, after V lost 0 bases and J lost 4 bases. Per the germline V gene, CDR1 is GTSNPN and CDR2 is SVGIG (reference sequence). Written as DNA, the CDR3 is TGTGCCTGGAGTGTTAGGACTAGCGGGAGGGCCTCGTACGAGCAGTACTTC. Its translation is CAWSVRTSGRASYEQYF.

The rearrangement links TRBV10-3 to TRBJ1-2, with no clear D. This CDR3 spans 13 amino acids. Between the trimmed V and J ends, which lost 4 bases and 5 bases, there was a span of 11 bases. Germline V gene data show CDR1 as ENHRY and CDR2 as SYGVKD. CDR3 sequence reads: CAISGQDPYGYTF. The CDR3 nucleotides are TGTGCCATCAGTGGACAAGACCCATATGGCTACACCTTC.

The chain carries TRBV29-1 and TRBJ1-3; D might be TRBD1 (6 bases). Trimming removed 4 bases at V and 0 bases at J, with 10 bases between. The germline CDR1 and CDR2 sequences are SQVTM and ANQGSEA. The CDR3 totals 14 residues. The CDR3 loop is CSVGGGLSGNTIYF. CDR3 nucleotide sequence: TGCAGCGTTGGGGGGGGCCTCTCTGGAAACACCATATATTTT.

The V gene is TRBV9, the J gene TRBJ1-2; TRBD1 might be the D (5 bases). Germline V gives CDR1 SGDLS, CDR2 YYNGEE. V gave up 0 bases and J gave up 0 bases, with 12 bases separating them. The CDR3 totals 16 residues. The CDR3 region has the DNA TGTGCCAGCAGCGTAGCAGGGATCCCCTCTAACTATGGCTACACCTTC. Its translation is CASSVAGIPSNYGYTF.

The CDR3 DNA reads TGTGCCAGCAGTTTATTGGGCCAAGGGACTAGGTTTTTT. Amino acid sequence: CASSLLGQGTRFF. The chain links TRBV28 to TRBJ2-2; TRBD2 matches at 8 bases. Germline V CDR1 and CDR2: MDHEN, SYDVKM. Trimming at V came to 1 base and at J to 16 bases, leaving 8 bases not matched to a gene. This CDR3 region has 13 residues.

The chain is built from TRBV15 and TRBJ1-3; D gene uncertain. V dropped 0 bases and J dropped 4 bases, with 10 bases sitting between them. This CDR3 has 15 residues. CDR1 and CDR2 from the germline V gene are LNHNV and YYDKDF (reference sequence). The CDR3 DNA follows: TGTGCCACCAGCAGAGATCCCGCAGCGGGAAACACCATATATTTT. Residues: CATSRDPAAGNTIYF.

The gene calls are TRBV7-9 and TRBJ2-5, with a possible D match to TRBD1 (5 bases). Germline CDR1 SEHNR, CDR2 FQNEAQ (reference sequence). This CDR3 is 15 amino acids long. V lost 7 bases to trimming and J lost 4 bases, with 19 bases between them. For the CDR3, the DNA is TGTGCCAGCACCGAAGGGGTAGGGGCTGGAGAGACCCAGTACTTC. Translating gives CASTEGVGAGETQYF.

J is TRBJ1-4 and V is TRBV27, with D possibly matching TRBD1 (5 bases). CDR3 length: 15 amino acids. V was shortened by 0 bases and J by 5 bases, with 10 bases between the two germline ends. The germline V gene has CDR1 MNHEY and CDR2 SMNVEV (reference sequence). CDR3 sequence reads: CASSLSRGENEKLFF. CDR3 nucleotide sequence: TGTGCCAGCAGTTTATCTCGGGGGGAGAATGAAAAACTGTTTTTT.

This chain joins TRBV2 and TRBJ2-3; D might be TRBD2 (5 bases). The germline V and J ends were trimmed by 6 bases and 0 bases, with 10 bases remaining between them. This CDR3 is 14 amino acids long. Germline CDR1 reads SNHLY; CDR2 reads FYNNEI. CDR3 loop: CASRRVTSTDTQYF. CDR3 in DNA: TGTGCCAGCAGGAGGGTTACTAGCACAGATACGCAGTATTTT.

The chain carries TRBV6-6 and TRBJ2-7; 7 positions match TRBD2. With 6 bases clipped from V and 0 bases from J, the junction kept 8 bases outside the gene matches. The CDR3 is 15 amino acids. Germline V gene sequence: CDR1 MNHNY, CDR2 SVGAGI (reference sequence). CDR3 bases: TGTGCCAGCAGATTCTCGGCTAGCGGCTCCTACGAGCAGTACTTC. This sequence encodes CASRFSASGSYEQYF.

This clone was recorded only once. The chain recombines TRBV5-4 with TRBJ1-2, with 7 bases lining up with TRBD1. This CDR3 region has 14 residues. Germline CDR1 SGHNT, CDR2 YYREEE (reference sequence). Trimming removed 4 bases from V and 4 bases from J; junction bases left unmatched: 7. CDR3 bases: TGTGCCAGCAGCATCCTACAGGGGATCTATGGCTACACCTTC. Translation gives CASSILQGIYGYTF.